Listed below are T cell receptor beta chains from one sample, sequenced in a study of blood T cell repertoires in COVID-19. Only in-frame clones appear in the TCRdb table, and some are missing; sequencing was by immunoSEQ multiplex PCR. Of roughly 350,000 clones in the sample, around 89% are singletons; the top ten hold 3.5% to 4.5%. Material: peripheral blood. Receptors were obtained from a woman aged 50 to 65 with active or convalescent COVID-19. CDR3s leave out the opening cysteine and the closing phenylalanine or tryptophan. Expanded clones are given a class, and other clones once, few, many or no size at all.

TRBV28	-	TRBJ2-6	ASSRTVSDLFNVLT
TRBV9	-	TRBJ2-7	ASSVLAGGSEQY
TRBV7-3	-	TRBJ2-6	ASSPSSGANVLT
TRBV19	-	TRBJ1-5	ASSGQGSLAQPQH
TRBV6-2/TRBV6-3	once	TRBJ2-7	ASSYSGPYEQY
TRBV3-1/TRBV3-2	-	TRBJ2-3	ASSQLTGGSTDTQY
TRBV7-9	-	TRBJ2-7	ASSSSGGYEQY
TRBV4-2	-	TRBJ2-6	ASSPLLQGTGANVLT
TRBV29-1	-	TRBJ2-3	SVGRDRVVPRGDTQY
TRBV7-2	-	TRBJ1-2	ASSLWEGAYGYT
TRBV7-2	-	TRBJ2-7	ASSSPGDYEQY
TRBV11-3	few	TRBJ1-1	ASSLSGQNTEAF
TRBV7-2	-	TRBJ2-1	ASSARQGQLEQF
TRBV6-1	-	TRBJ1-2	ASRGPGEGYT
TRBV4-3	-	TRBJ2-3	ASSQERTGGTDTQY
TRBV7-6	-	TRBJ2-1	ASSSRGADRNSYNEQF
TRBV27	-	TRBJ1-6	ASSEQGPNSPLH